The present entry profiles one T cell receptor beta chain with its context. Its antigen is still unknown. The sample comes from a study of identical twins. MiXCR, run by TCRdb on the 5' RACE reads, gives a single entry per CDR3 protein. This table has approximately 1.8 million distinct CDR3 sequences, around a third appearing once. Per the germline V gene, CDR1 is PRHDT and CDR2 is FYEKMQ (reference sequence). V was clipped by 1 base and J by 7 bases; unmatched bases: 4. CDR3 length equals 15 residues. Study findings and constraints: Rather than following the same donors, the conclusions depended on cross-sectional statistical analysis.

The sequence was collected from a newborn girl in good health. The chain uses TRBV13 and TRBJ2-1, with 10 bases identical to TRBD2. Sequences were obtained from cord blood. The CDR3 loop is CASSLAAGGRNEQFF. CDR3 DNA: TGTGCCAGCAGCTTAGCAGCGGGAGGGCGGAATGAGCAGTTCTTC.